One and the same sample provided the 11 T cell receptor beta chains below, sequenced in a study of blood T cell repertoires in COVID-19. Assay used: immunoSEQ multiplex PCR; TCRdb lists only in-frame clones, some missing. Among approximately 100,000 clones listed, around 88% were seen once. The specimen sequenced was peripheral blood. The receptors were gathered from a human donor in a cohort sampled during active COVID-19.

The chain employs TRBV9 and TRBJ1-4, with TRBD1 matching 9 bases. Germline trimming cut 0 bases from V and 7 bases from J; bases unmatched to any gene: 4. The CDR3 length is 15 residues. Germline lookup yields CDR1 SGDLS and CDR2 YYNGEE. DNA of the CDR3: TGTGCCAGCAGCGTAGGGGGACAGGGCGGTGAAAAACTGTTTTTT. It specifies CASSVGGQGGEKLFF.

The genes are TRBV5-1 and TRBJ2-5; 9 bases agree with TRBD1. This CDR3 has 17 residues. J gave up 7 bases and V 1 base, and 14 bases lay outside the gene matches. Germline values: CDR1 SGHRS, CDR2 YFSETQ. The CDR3 here is CASSLSPGQGLRGTQYF. The CDR3 DNA sequence: TGCGCCAGCAGCTTGTCACCGGGACAGGGCTTACGGGGGACCCAGTACTTC. Using reference TRBV5-1 and TRBJ2-5 for the parts outside the CDR3, the full variable domain is KAGVTQTPRYLIKTRGQQVTLSCSPISGHRSVSWYQQTPGQGLQFLFEYFSETQRNKGNFPGRFSGRQFSNSRSEMNVSTLELGDSALYLCASSLSPGQGLRGTQYFGPGTRLLVL.

The V and J genes are TRBV2 and TRBJ2-5; 9 positions match TRBD1. The CDR3 extends over 16 amino acids. Germline V gives CDR1 SNHLY, CDR2 FYNNEI. Trimming took 6 bases from V and 4 from J; bases not matched to a gene: 12. DNA for the CDR3: TGTGCCAGCAGGCTAGCCCCGGGACAGGGAGGAGAGACCCAGTACTTC. Amino acid sequence: CASRLAPGQGGETQYF.

The chain has TRBV11-3 and TRBJ2-3, with 14 bases matching TRBD2. The CDR3 loop spans 16 amino acids. V lost 5 bases to trimming and J lost 1 base; unmatched junction nucleotides: 2. From germline, CDR1 is SGHNT and CDR2 YENEEA. The CDR3, as DNA: TGTGCCAGCAGCATGGGACTAGCGGGGGGCACAGATACGCAGTATTTT. Its translation: CASSMGLAGGTDTQYF.

The chain carries TRBV25-1 and TRBJ1-3, with TRBD1 matching over 8 bases. The CDR3 loop spans 17 amino acids. Losses at the gene ends were 1 base for V and 4 bases for J; bases not matched to a gene: 9. Germline V gene sequence: CDR1 MGHDK, CDR2 SYGVNS. The CDR3 reads CASSEWGRTGRGNTIYF. The DNA for the CDR3 is TGTGCCAGCAGTGAATGGGGAAGGACAGGGCGCGGAAACACCATATATTTT.

This rearrangement joins TRBV9 to TRBJ1-2, with 10 bases lining up with TRBD1. CDR1 is SGDLS, CDR2 YYNGEE, per germline. V dropped 4 bases and J dropped 8; count of bases not matched to a gene: 5. CDR3 length: 13 amino acids. DNA of the CDR3: TGTGCCAGCAGCCCGGGGACAGGGGAAGGCTACACCTTC. Protein sequence: CASSPGTGEGYTF.

The CDR3: CASSLVRLADTQYF. In DNA form, the CDR3 reads TGTGCCAGCAGCTTAGTCCGACTAGCGGATACGCAGTATTTT. The gene calls are TRBV11-2 and TRBJ2-3, with TRBD2 matching over 8 bases. The CDR3 is made up of 14 amino acids. V was pared by 1 base and J by 6 bases, with 3 bases of the junction left unmatched. Germline V gene lookup returns CDR1 SGHAT and CDR2 FQNNGV.

The chain links TRBV3-1 (or the pseudogene TRBV3-2) to TRBJ1-1; D is possibly TRBD1 (6 bases). Trimming removed 3 bases at V and 1 base at J, with 21 bases between. The CDR3 is 18 residues long. Germline CDR1 LGHDT, CDR2 YNNKEL (reference sequence). This CDR3 is CASSQEQWGRGGNTEAFF. DNA for the CDR3: TGTGCCAGCAGCCAGGAACAATGGGGTAGAGGGGGGAACACTGAAGCTTTCTTT.

The rearrangement uses TRBV5-1 and TRBJ2-5; D might be TRBD1 (5 bases). The CDR3 spans 14 residues. V lost 4 bases to trimming and J lost 1 base, with 11 bases between them. Germline CDR1 SGHRS, CDR2 YFSETQ. DNA for the CDR3: TGCGCCAGCAGCCCAATCGACAGCCAAGAGACCCAGTACTTC. It is translated as CASSPIDSQETQYF.

The chain uses TRBV19 and TRBJ2-4; D remains ambiguous. V was shortened by 1 base and J by 2 bases, with 12 bases between the two germline ends. Germline V gives CDR1 LNHDA, CDR2 SQIVND (reference sequence). The CDR3 extends over 16 amino acids. DNA of the CDR3: TGTGCCAGTAGTATAGGAACAACTATAACCAAAAACATTCAGTACTTC. Amino acid sequence: CASSIGTTITKNIQYF. Looking up the rest from reference TRBV19 and TRBJ2-4 gives the full variable domain: DGGITQSPKYLFRKEGQNVTLSCEQNLNHDAMYWYRQDPGQGLRLIYYSQIVNDFQKGDIAEGYSVSREKKESFPLTVTSAQKNPTAFYLCASSIGTTITKNIQYFGAGTRLSVL.

The chain employs TRBV12-2 and TRBJ2-3; TRBD2, the table's D call, lacks a check against the DNA. TRBV12-2 is recorded as a pseudogene. CDR3 length: 19 amino acids. DNA of the CDR3: TGTGCAAGTCCCAGGCGTCCCGGGGGGGGGCCCCTTACCACAGATACGCAGTATTTT. This sequence encodes CASPRRPGGGPLTTDTQYF.